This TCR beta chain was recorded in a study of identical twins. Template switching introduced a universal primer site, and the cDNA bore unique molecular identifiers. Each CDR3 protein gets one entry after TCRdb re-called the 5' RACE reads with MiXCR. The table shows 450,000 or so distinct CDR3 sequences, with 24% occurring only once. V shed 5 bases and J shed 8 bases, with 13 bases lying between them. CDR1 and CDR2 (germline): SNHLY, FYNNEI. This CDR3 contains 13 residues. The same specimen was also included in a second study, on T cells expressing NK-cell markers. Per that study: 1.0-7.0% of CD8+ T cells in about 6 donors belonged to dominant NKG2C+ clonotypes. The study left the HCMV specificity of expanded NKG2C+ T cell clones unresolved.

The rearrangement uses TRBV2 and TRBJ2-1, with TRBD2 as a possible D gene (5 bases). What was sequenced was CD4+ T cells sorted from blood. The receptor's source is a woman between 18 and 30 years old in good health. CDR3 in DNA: TGTGCCAGCAGTCCAACCCAACTAGATGAGCAGTTCTTC. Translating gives CASSPTQLDEQFF.